Presented here are 8 T cell receptor beta chains from one specimen sequenced in a study of siplizumab effects on memory and regulatory T cells. Only in-frame clones appear in the TCRdb table, and some are missing; sequencing was by immunoSEQ multiplex PCR. The data contain 50,000 or so clones, more than 85% of them singletons. The sequenced sample consisted of naive CD8+ T cells sorted from blood. The receptors were sampled from a human donor in good health.

The chain couples TRBV4-1 to TRBJ1-2, with no clear D. In germline, CDR1 is MGHRA, CDR2 YSYEKL. Trimming took off 5 bases at V and 0 bases at J, with 13 bases between the two ends. The CDR3 runs 15 residues. CDR3 in amino acids: CASSVHSSSNYGYTF. CDR3 bases: TGCGCCAGCAGCGTCCACTCCTCCTCTAACTATGGCTACACCTTC.

On this clone: An end of the junction does not agree with germline; a read error may underlie this. The chain carries TRBV23-1 and TRBJ2-3; D is perhaps TRBD1 (5 bases). TRBV23-1 is identified as an open reading frame with a role that is uncertain. The CDR3 runs 17 residues. The CDR3 loop is CASSQSVQALSTDTQYF. The CDR3 region has the DNA TGTGCCAGCAGTCAATCCGTACAGGCCCTCAGCACAGATACGCAGTATTTT.

The chain recombines TRBV5-4 with TRBJ2-3; possibly TRBD1 or TRBD2 for D (5 bases each). The CDR3 runs 17 residues. The germline V gene encodes CDR1 SGHNT and CDR2 YYREEE (reference sequence). Trimming cost V 4 bases and J 2 bases, with 20 bases left between them. CDR3 region: CASSPGATTGITDTQYF. The CDR3 region has the DNA TGTGCCAGCAGCCCCGGGGCGACGACGGGAATCACAGATACGCAGTATTTT.

The CDR3 DNA reads as TGCGCCAGCAGCTCCCGGGACAGGGGGCGCGAGGATCAGCCCCAGCATTTT. It is translated as CASSSRDRGREDQPQHF. The chain couples TRBV5-1 to TRBJ1-5; 12 nucleotides align to TRBD1. V lost 3 bases, J lost 5 bases, and 9 bases stayed unmatched. The CDR3 spans 17 residues. CDR1 is SGHRS and CDR2 is YFSETQ in the germline V gene.

This chain connects TRBV7-9 to TRBJ1-2; D ambiguous. The CDR3 is made up of 14 amino acids. V was trimmed by 2 bases and J by 3 bases, leaving 10 bases between them. CDR1 and CDR2 from the germline V gene are SEHNR and FQNEAQ (reference sequence). The CDR3 reads CASSLSSLYYGYTF. The CDR3 bases are TGTGCCAGCAGCTTAAGTTCACTGTACTATGGCTACACCTTC.

This clone was counted a few times. The chain has TRBV7-9 and TRBJ2-7, with a tentative D call TRBD2 (5 bases). Germline CDR1 SEHNR, CDR2 FQNEAQ (reference sequence). The CDR3 is made up of 13 amino acids. The V end lost 5 bases, the J end lost 4 bases, and 12 bases lay between the germline ends. The CDR3 loop reads CASSHPGSYEQYF. DNA for the CDR3: TGTGCCAGCAGCCATCCGGGGAGTTACGAGCAGTACTTC.

The gene calls are TRBV7-3 and TRBJ2-3, with a possible D match to TRBD1 (6 bases). Germline CDR1 is SGHTA and CDR2 is FQGTGA. With 1 base removed from V and 5 bases from J, the gap between germline ends came to 13 bases. This CDR3 contains 15 residues. CDR3 in amino acids: CASSLKAGEGDTQYF. The CDR3 DNA reads TGTGCCAGCAGCTTAAAGGCAGGGGAAGGAGATACGCAGTATTTT.

V gene TRBV6-5 combines with J gene TRBJ2-5; 7 bases fit TRBD2. In germline, CDR1 is MNHEY, CDR2 SVGAGI. The CDR3 is 16 residues long. V shed 1 base and J 2 bases; nucleotides not matched to a gene: 7. The CDR3 DNA reads TGTGCCAGCAGTTACTTTGGCGGGAGTATTCAAGAGACCCAGTACTTC. Its translation is CASSYFGGSIQETQYF.